These 25 T cell receptor beta chains were sequenced from one sample in a study of metastatic and nonmetastatic thyroid tumors. TCRdb reanalyzed the PCR reads via MiXCR. Of approximately 21,000 clones in the sample, about 30% were seen once. Before thyroid surgery, none of the patients had received any treatment. The sequenced material came from blood. The receptors were sampled from a female donor with papillary thyroid cancer or a benign thyroid nodule (not recorded which). Some clones in this sample may be carry-over from other donors' samples.

The sample holds a few counts of this clone. This chain connects TRBV19 to TRBJ2-6; D may be TRBD1 or TRBD2 (5 bases each). V was clipped by 4 bases and J by 1 base, with 8 bases between them. Germline loops: CDR1 LNHDA, CDR2 SQIVND (reference sequence). The CDR3 is 15 residues long. The CDR3 loop is CASSRGVSGANVLTF. As DNA, the CDR3 is TGTGCCAGTAGTAGAGGGGTGTCTGGGGCCAACGTCCTGACTTTC.

This clone was counted at least ten times. The V call is TRBV6-4, the J call TRBJ2-1; D possibly corresponds to TRBD2 (5 bases). The germline V and J ends were trimmed by 0 bases and 5 bases, with 11 bases remaining between them. There are 15 residues in the CDR3. CDR1 and CDR2 from the germline V gene are MRHNA and SNTAGT. CDR3 residues: CASSDSSDPHNEQFF. CDR3 nucleotide sequence: TGTGCCAGCAGTGACTCTAGCGATCCTCACAATGAGCAGTTCTTC.

The chain combines TRBV18 with TRBJ2-6; 9 bases are shared with TRBD1. The germline V gene has CDR1 KGHSH and CDR2 LQKENI. V trimming: 0 bases; J trimming: 3 bases; junction bases outside the gene matches: 9. CDR3 length: 19 amino acids. CDR3: CASSPPPYGTGNGANVLTF. CDR3 sequence (DNA): TGTGCCAGCTCACCACCACCTTACGGGACAGGGAATGGGGCCAACGTCCTGACTTTC.

V and J are TRBV20-1 and TRBJ2-7; TRBD2 matches 9 bases. The CDR3 is 13 residues long. V was clipped by 6 bases and J by 2 bases; unmatched bases: 5. The germline V gene encodes CDR1 DFQATT and CDR2 SNEGSKA (reference sequence). CDR3 protein: CSAQLAGPYEQYF. The CDR3, as DNA: TGCAGTGCCCAACTAGCGGGTCCCTACGAGCAGTACTTC.

This clone was seen at least ten times. The V gene is TRBV9, the J gene TRBJ1-2, with unresolved D. Germline values: CDR1 SGDLS, CDR2 YYNGEE. There are 13 residues in the CDR3. V was shortened by 0 bases and J by 2 bases, with 5 bases between the two germline ends. This chain's CDR3 is CASSVDENYGYTF. DNA for the CDR3: TGTGCCAGCAGCGTAGATGAAAACTATGGCTACACCTTC.

A word on this clone: The junction shows a germline mismatch at one end, possibly a read error. In nucleotides, the CDR3 is TGTGCCAGCAGTTATTCCGGGACTAACTCAGATCCGCAGTCATTT. This codes for CASSYSGTNSDPQSF. This chain uses TRBV6-5 with TRBJ2-3; TRBD2 agrees at 7 bases. This CDR3 spans 15 amino acids. CDR1 is MNHEY, CDR2 SVGAGI, per germline.

The V call is TRBV6-2 or TRBV6-3, the J call TRBJ1-5, with D maybe TRBD1 (6 bases). The CDR3 is 17 residues long. Germline V CDR1 and CDR2: MNHEY, SVGEGT. Trimming shortened V by 3 bases and J by 0 bases, and 15 bases separated the two germline ends. The CDR3 DNA is TGTGCCAGCAGTTATAGGCAGGGGAGAAATAGCAATCAGCCCCAGCATTTT. Protein sequence: CASSYRQGRNSNQPQHF.

The chain recombines TRBV6-2 or TRBV6-3 with TRBJ1-5; the D is unclear. Looked up from germline, CDR1 is MNHEY and CDR2 is SVGEGT. V was shortened by 0 bases and J by 4 bases, with 7 bases between the two germline ends. This CDR3 has 14 amino acids. The CDR3 spells CASSYSTVNQPQHF. CDR3 DNA: TGTGCCAGCAGTTACTCGACGGTGAATCAGCCCCAGCATTTT.

This clone was detected ten times or more. This chain connects TRBV6-1 to TRBJ1-4; the D is unclear. V lost 6 bases and J 5 bases, leaving 19 bases between the germline ends. Germline-derived CDR1 and CDR2 are MNHNS and SASEGT. The CDR3 consists of 16 residues. CDR3 amino acids: CASSPLGRVSNEKLFF. The CDR3 nucleotides read TGTGCCAGCAGCCCCCTGGGGAGGGTGAGCAATGAAAAACTGTTTTTT.

This clone is medium-sized within its sample. The chain links TRBV20-1 to TRBJ2-1, with TRBD2 identical over 8 bases. V lost 6 bases, J lost 8 bases, and 12 bases stayed unmatched. The CDR3 is made up of 14 amino acids. CDR1 DFQATT and CDR2 SNEGSKA come from the germline V gene (reference sequence). The CDR3: CSASKAGVFYEQFF. CDR3 nucleotide sequence: TGCAGTGCCAGTAAAGCGGGAGTTTTTTATGAGCAGTTCTTC.

This clone was recorded once. This likely reflects a read error, since a far larger clone is one base away. The chain has TRBV7-2 and TRBJ1-1, with TRBD1 identical over 7 bases. The CDR3 extends over 15 amino acids. Germline CDR1 and CDR2: SGHTA and FQGNSA. The CDR3 protein is CACSLMGQMNTEAFF. CDR3 nucleotide sequence: TGTGCCTGCAGCTTAATGGGACAGATGAACACTGAAGCTTTCTTT.

The sample holds a few counts of this clone. A much more abundant neighbour one base away suggests this may be a read error. The chain is built from TRBV27 and TRBJ1-1; D uncertain. CDR1 MNHEY and CDR2 SMNVEV come from the germline V gene (reference sequence). This CDR3 is built from 16 residues. The CDR3 DNA is TGTGCCAGCAGTTCCTCTTGGGCAGATTGGAACACTGAGGCTTTCTTT. As protein: CASSSSWADWNTEAFF.

CDR3 protein: CASTLESSGSSYNEQFF. CDR3 bases: TGTGCCAGCACGTTGGAATCTAGCGGAAGCTCCTACAATGAGCAGTTCTTC. This chain links TRBV6-2 or TRBV6-3 with TRBJ2-1, with TRBD2 matching 7 bases. V lost 7 bases, J lost 0 bases, and 12 bases stayed unmatched. The CDR3 runs to 17 residues. The germline CDR1 and CDR2 sequences are MNHEY and SVGEGT.

There are many counts of this clone. This chain links TRBV5-4 with TRBJ1-6, with 7 bases fitting TRBD1. The length of the CDR3 is 16 residues. In germline, CDR1 is SGHNT, CDR2 YYREEE (reference sequence). Trimming cost V 3 bases and J 8 bases; bases outside gene matches: 11. The CDR3 region is CASSSQLNRGDSPLHF. CDR3 DNA sequence: TGTGCCAGCAGCTCCCAACTTAACAGGGGCGATTCACCCCTCCACTTT.

This clone appeared once. The junction departs from germline at one end; a sequencing error may be responsible. The chain uses TRBV12-3 or TRBV12-4 and TRBJ2-5; D remains ambiguous. CDR3 length equals 14 residues. Here the CDR3 DNA reads TGTGCCAGCAGTTTTCCCGTTCAGCAAGAGACCCAGTTGTTC. As protein: CASSFPVQQETQLF.

By frequency in the sample, this clone is medium-sized. V is TRBV12-3 or TRBV12-4 and J is TRBJ1-6; the D gene is possibly TRBD1 (6 bases). The CDR3 is made up of 17 amino acids. V lost 8 bases, J lost 5 bases, and 22 bases lay in between. The CDR3 here is CASRSSLSGQNNSPLHF. As DNA, the CDR3 is TGTGCCAGCCGTTCCAGTTTATCGGGACAAAATAATTCACCCCTCCACTTT.

This clone was seen at least ten times. This sequence joins TRBV7-8 and TRBJ1-1, with D unresolved. Deletions cut 1 base from V and 6 bases from J, with 12 bases between. The CDR3 extends over 14 amino acids. In germline, CDR1 is SGHVS, CDR2 FQNEAQ. As DNA, the CDR3 is TGTGCCAGCAGCTTAGGGAAATTCACTTCTGAAGCTTTCTTT. Translating it yields CASSLGKFTSEAFF.

By share of the sample, this clone is medium-sized. This chain uses TRBV20-1 with TRBJ2-7; D is perhaps TRBD1 (6 bases). The germline gives CDR1 DFQATT, CDR2 SNEGSKA (reference sequence). Trimming took 1 base from V and 2 from J, leaving 15 bases between them. This CDR3 region has 15 residues. CDR3 coding DNA: TGCAGTGCTAGAGCTGTTCAGGGGATTACCTACGAGCAGTACTTC. This encodes CSARAVQGITYEQYF.

This clone is termed medium-sized. The chain has TRBV20-1 and TRBJ2-7; the D gene is possibly TRBD1 (6 bases). The CDR3 is made up of 12 amino acids. CDR1 is DFQATT and CDR2 is SNEGSKA in the germline V gene (reference sequence). Trimming removed 3 bases at V and 4 bases at J, with 10 bases between. The CDR3: CSARNREYEQYF. In nucleotides, the CDR3 is TGCAGTGCTAGGAACAGGGAATACGAGCAGTACTTC.

This clone is categorized as medium-sized. The chain links TRBV20-1 to TRBJ2-7; D possibly matches TRBD1 or TRBD2 (6 bases each). Trimming pared 1 base from V and 2 bases from J, leaving 15 bases between. The germline V gene encodes CDR1 DFQATT and CDR2 SNEGSKA (reference sequence). The CDR3 consists of 15 residues. The CDR3 sequence is CSARAMGGGPYEQYF. CDR3 sequence (DNA): TGCAGTGCTAGAGCTATGGGGGGCGGCCCCTACGAGCAGTACTTC.

A few counts support this clone. At one of its ends the junction is not consistent with the germline gene, which may arise from a read error. This chain joins TRBV4-1 and TRBJ1-2; D ambiguous. Germline assignment: CDR1 MGHRA and CDR2 YSYEKL. The CDR3 is 15 residues long. The DNA of the CDR3 is TGCACCAGCAGCCAAGTTGGGCCCGGCGGATATGGCTACACCTTC. Protein sequence: CTSSQVGPGGYGYTF.

This clone is medium-sized (0.01 to 0.1%) in the sample. This chain links TRBV19 with TRBJ1-2, with unresolved D. V was shortened by 6 bases and J by 7 bases, with 27 bases between the two germline ends. CDR3 size: 17 residues. Germline-derived CDR1 and CDR2 are LNHDA and SQIVND (reference sequence). CDR3 sequence reads: CASSNSDLWRVPSGYTF. The CDR3 bases are TGTGCCAGTAGCAACTCGGACCTTTGGAGGGTACCCTCTGGCTACACCTTC.

This clone was detected ten times or more. V and J are TRBV7-9 and TRBJ2-7; D call uncertain. V gave up 4 bases and J gave up 5 bases, with 9 bases separating them. This CDR3 has 12 residues. CDR1 and CDR2 from the germline V gene are SEHNR and FQNEAQ (reference sequence). CDR3 loop: CASSSWTDEQYF. The CDR3, as DNA: TGTGCCAGCAGCTCTTGGACGGACGAGCAGTACTTC.

This clone was seen repeatedly, ten times or more. The chain has TRBV2 and TRBJ2-2, with D tentatively TRBD1 (6 bases). V shed 6 bases and J shed 3 bases, with 11 bases lying between them. Germline assignment: CDR1 SNHLY and CDR2 FYNNEI. This CDR3 is 14 amino acids long. The CDR3 nucleotides are TGTGCCAGCAGACAGGGCTACCACACCGGGGAGCTGTTTTTT. This gives the protein CASRQGYHTGELFF.

This chain connects TRBV20-1 to TRBJ2-3; D perhaps matches TRBD1 (5 bases). The germline V gene has CDR1 DFQATT and CDR2 SNEGSKA (reference sequence). The CDR3 covers 16 residues. Deletions cut 1 base from V and 2 bases from J, with 16 bases between. CDR3 DNA sequence: TGCAGTGCTAGAGCCCCGACAGTCGCTATCACAGATACGCAGTATTTT. Amino acid sequence: CSARAPTVAITDTQYF.